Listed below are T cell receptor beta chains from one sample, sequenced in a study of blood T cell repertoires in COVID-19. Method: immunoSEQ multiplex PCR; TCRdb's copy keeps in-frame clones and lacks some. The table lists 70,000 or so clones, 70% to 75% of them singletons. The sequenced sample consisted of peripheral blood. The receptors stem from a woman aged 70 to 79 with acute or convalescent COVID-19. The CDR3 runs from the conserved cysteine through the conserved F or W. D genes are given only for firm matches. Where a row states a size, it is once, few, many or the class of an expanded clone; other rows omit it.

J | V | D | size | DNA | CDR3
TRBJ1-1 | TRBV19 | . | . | TGTGCCAGTAGTAAGTGGCTCTTGAACACTGAAGCTTTCTTT | CASSKWLLNTEAFF
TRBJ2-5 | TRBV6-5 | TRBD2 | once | TGTGCCAGCAGTCTCGGGACTAGCCCGAGCGAGACCCAGTACTTC | CASSLGTSPSETQYF
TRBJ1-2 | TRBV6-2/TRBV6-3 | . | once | TGTGCCAGCAGTTACAACGGAGTAGGCTACTATGGCTACACCTTC | CASSYNGVGYYGYTF
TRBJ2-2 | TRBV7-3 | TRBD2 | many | TGTGCCAGCAGCTCGGGACTAGCGGGAGCTCTCGGGGAGCTGTTTTTT | CASSSGLAGALGELFF
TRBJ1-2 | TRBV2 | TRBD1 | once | TGTGCCAGCAGTGGACAGGGGGCTAACTATGGCTACACCTTC | CASSGQGANYGYTF
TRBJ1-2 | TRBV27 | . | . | TGTGCCAGCAGTTTATACCCAGCTAACTATGGCTACACCTTC | CASSLYPANYGYTF
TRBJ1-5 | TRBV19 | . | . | TGTGCCAGTAGTATAGGGGCCCAGGGAAGCAATCAGCCCCAGCATTTT | CASSIGAQGSNQPQHF
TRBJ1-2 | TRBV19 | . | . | TGTGCCAGTAGTATTGGCGGAACCTATGGCTACACCTTC | CASSIGGTYGYTF
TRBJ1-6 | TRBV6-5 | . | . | TGTGCCAGCAGTTTGCAAGCGGGGCCGAATTCACCCCTCCACTTT | CASSLQAGPNSPLHF
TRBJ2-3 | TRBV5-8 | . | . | TGTGCCAGCAGGTCGAGGAGGGGTTCGGCAGATACGCAGTATTTT | CASRSRRGSADTQYF
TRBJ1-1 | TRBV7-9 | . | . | TGTGCCAGCAGCCTTTTCACGGCTGAAGCTTTCTTT | CASSLFTAEAFF
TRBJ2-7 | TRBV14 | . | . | TGTGCCAGCAGCCAAGAGGGGAGCGGCTACGAGCAGTACTTC | CASSQEGSGYEQYF
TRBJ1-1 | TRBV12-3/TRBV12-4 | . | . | TGTGCCAGCAGAGCCAGGGGACGGGCTGAAGCTTTCTTT | CASRARGRAEAFF
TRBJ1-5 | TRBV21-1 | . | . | TGTGCCAGCAGCAAAGGGGAGGTTCGCGGACCGAGGTTTATGGGCAATCAGCCCCAGCATTTT | CASSKGEVRGPRFMGNQPQHF
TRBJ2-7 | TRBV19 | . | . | TGTGCCAGTAGTGACGAGCGCTACGAGCAGTACTTC | CASSDERYEQYF
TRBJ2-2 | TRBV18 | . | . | TGTGCCAGCTCACCACCTAGCCGAGGGCCGAACACCGGGGAGCTGTTTTTT | CASSPPSRGPNTGELFF
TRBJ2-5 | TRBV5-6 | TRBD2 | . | TGTGCCAGCAGCCTAGGACTAGCGGGGGAAGAGACCCAGTACTTC | CASSLGLAGEETQYF
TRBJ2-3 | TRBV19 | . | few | TGTGCCAGTCGAAAAGGGAGGAACACAGATACGCAGTATTTT | CASRKGRNTDTQYF
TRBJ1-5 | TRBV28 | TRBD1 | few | TGTGCCAGCAGTCGCAACAGGGGGCAGCAGCCCCAGCATTTT | CASSRNRGQQPQHF
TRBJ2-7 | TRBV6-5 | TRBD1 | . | TGTGCCAGCAGCTACCGGGACAGCCCCTCCTACGAGCAGTACTTC | CASSYRDSPSYEQYF
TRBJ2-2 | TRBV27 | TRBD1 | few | TGTGCCAGCAGTTTTTTCGGGGCAGGGGGAAATGGCGGGGAGCTGTTTTTT | CASSFFGAGGNGGELFF
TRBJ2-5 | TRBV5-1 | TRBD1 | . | TGCGCCAGCAGCGCGACAGGGGGCAACGTCAGGGAGACCCAGTACTTC | CASSATGGNVRETQYF
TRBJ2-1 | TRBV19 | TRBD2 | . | TGTGCCAGTAGTATGAGCGGGAGCTCCTACAATGAGCAGTTCTTC | CASSMSGSSYNEQFF
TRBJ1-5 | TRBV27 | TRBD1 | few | TGTGCCAGCAGTTTCTCCGGGACAGGGGGTTATCAGCCCCAGCATTTT | CASSFSGTGGYQPQHF
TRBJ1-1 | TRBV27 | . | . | TGTGCCAGCAGTTTAGTGACCGGGGGCACTGAAGCTTTCTTT | CASSLVTGGTEAFF
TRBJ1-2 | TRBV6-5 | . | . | TGTGCCAGCAGTCGGACAGAGAACTATGGCTACACCTTC | CASSRTENYGYTF
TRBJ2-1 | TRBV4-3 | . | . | TGCGCCAGCAGCCAAGAAACTAGTTACAATGAGCAGTTCTTC | CASSQETSYNEQFF
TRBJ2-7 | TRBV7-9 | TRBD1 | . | TGTGCCAGCAGCGTAACCGGGACAGGGGTATCCTACGAGCAGTACTTC | CASSVTGTGVSYEQYF
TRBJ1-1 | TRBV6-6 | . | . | TGTGCCAGCAGTTACTCGGGGGGAGGTGAAGCTTTCTTT | CASSYSGGGEAFF
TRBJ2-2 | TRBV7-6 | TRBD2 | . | TGTGCCAGCAGCTTACTAGCGGGAGGAGGGGGTGCCGGGGAGCTGTTTTTT | CASSLLAGGGGAGELFF
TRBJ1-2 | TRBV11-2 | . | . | TGTGCCAGCAGCTTAGGACATGGGAGCTATGGCTACACCTTC | CASSLGHGSYGYTF
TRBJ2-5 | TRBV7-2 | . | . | TGTGCCAGCAGCTTAGGGGGAGAGTATCAAGAGACCCAGTACTTC | CASSLGGEYQETQYF
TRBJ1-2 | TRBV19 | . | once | TGTGCCAGTAGTTCAACGGTGCGGTATGGCTACACCTTC | CASSSTVRYGYTF
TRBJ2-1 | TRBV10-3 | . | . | TGTGCCATCAGTGAGTCGATGCGGGGTGGGAACTACAATGAGCAGTTCTTC | CAISESMRGGNYNEQFF
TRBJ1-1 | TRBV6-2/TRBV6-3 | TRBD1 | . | TGTGCCAGCAGTAAGACAGGGGGCCCGTTGGACGCTTTCTTT | CASSKTGGPLDAFF
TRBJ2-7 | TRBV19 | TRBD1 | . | TGTGCCAGTAGTCACAGGGGACCCTACGAGCAGTACTTC | CASSHRGPYEQYF
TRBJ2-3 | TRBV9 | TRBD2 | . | TGTGCCAGCAGCGTAGGCGGGAGGTTGGCAGATACGCAGTATTTT | CASSVGGRLADTQYF
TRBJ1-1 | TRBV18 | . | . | TGTGCCAGCTCACCACCGGGGGAGGGGAACACTGAAGCTTTCTTT | CASSPPGEGNTEAFF
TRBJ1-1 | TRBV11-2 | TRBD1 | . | TGTGCCAGCAGCCCGATTCGGGACAGGGTGAACACTGAAGCTTTCTTT | CASSPIRDRVNTEAFF
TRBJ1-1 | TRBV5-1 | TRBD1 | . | TGCGCCAGCAGCCTACAGGGGTGGGACACTGAAGCTTTCTTT | CASSLQGWDTEAFF
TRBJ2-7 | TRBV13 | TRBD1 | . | TGTGCCAGCAGACAGGGGGGAGGCGAGCAGTACTTC | CASRQGGGEQYF
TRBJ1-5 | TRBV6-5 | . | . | TGTGCCAGCAGTTACCGCGCAGGGGTGGATCAGCCCCAGCATTTT | CASSYRAGVDQPQHF
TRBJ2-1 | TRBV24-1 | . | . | TGTGCCACCAGTGACGGGCACTGGGAGGGGGGGAATGAGCAGTTCTTC | CATSDGHWEGGNEQFF
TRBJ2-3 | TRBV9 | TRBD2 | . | TGTGCCAGCAGCCCGTTAGCCGGGACTAGCGGGAAAGGGGGACACACAGATACGCAGTATTTT | CASSPLAGTSGKGGHTDTQYF
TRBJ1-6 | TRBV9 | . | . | TGTGCCAGCAGCACCCGGGTCTCTTTAGGGGATTCACCCCTCCACTTT | CASSTRVSLGDSPLHF
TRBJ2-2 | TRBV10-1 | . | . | TGCGCCAGCGGAGGGGAGTTCGCGAACACCGGGGAGCTGTTTTTT | CASGGEFANTGELFF
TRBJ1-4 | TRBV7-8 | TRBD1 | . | TGTGCCAGCAGCTTAGTCGGGACAGTTAATGAAAAACTGTTTTTT | CASSLVGTVNEKLFF
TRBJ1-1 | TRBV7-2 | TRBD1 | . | TGTGCCAGCAGCCTCCGGAGGGGGACAGGGGGAATTGAAGCTTTCTTT | CASSLRRGTGGIEAFF
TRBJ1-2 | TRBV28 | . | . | TGTGCCAGCAGTTCGGGGAGCTATGGCTACACCTTC | CASSSGSYGYTF
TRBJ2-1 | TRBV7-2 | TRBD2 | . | TGTGCCAGCAGCGGTGGTAGCGGGAGGGCCTACAATGAGCAGTTCTTC | CASSGGSGRAYNEQFF
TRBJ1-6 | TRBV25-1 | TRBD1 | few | TGTGCCACCGAGGGGGACAGGACAAATTCACCCCTCCACTTT | CATEGDRTNSPLHF
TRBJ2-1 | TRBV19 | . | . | TGTGCCAGTAGTATCCTCCTAGGGGGTGAGCAGTTCTTC | CASSILLGGEQFF
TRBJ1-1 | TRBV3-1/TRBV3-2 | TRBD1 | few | TGTGCCAGCAGCCAATTTGACAGGGGGCTGAGAGCTTTCTTT | CASSQFDRGLRAFF
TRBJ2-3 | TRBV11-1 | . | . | TGTGCCAGCAGTTACACAGGACAGACTGATACGCAGTATTTT | CASSYTGQTDTQYF
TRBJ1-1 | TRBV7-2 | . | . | TGTGCCAGCAGCTCCCGGGGAGGGCCGGAAGCTTTCTTT | CASSSRGGPEAFF
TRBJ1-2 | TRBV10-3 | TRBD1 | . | TGTGCCATCACCTTGGACAGGGCTAACTATGGCTACACCTTC | CAITLDRANYGYTF
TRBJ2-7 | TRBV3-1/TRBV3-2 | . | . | TGTGCCAGCAGCCCTAGCGTGGGCCCATACGAGCAGTACTTC | CASSPSVGPYEQYF
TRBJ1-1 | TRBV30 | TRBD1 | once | TGTGCCTGGAGTATTGATTGGGAGCAGGGGGGTAGGTTTACTGAAGCTTTCTTT | CAWSIDWEQGGRFTEAFF
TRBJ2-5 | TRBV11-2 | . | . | TGTGCCAGCAGCCCCGGATGGCGGAGGGGAGAGACCCAGTACTTC | CASSPGWRRGETQYF
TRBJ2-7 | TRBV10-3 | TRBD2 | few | TGTGCCATCAGTGAACTAGCGGGACGCTACGAGCAGTACTTC | CAISELAGRYEQYF